The rows below give T cell receptor beta chains drawn from one sample of a study of blood T cells in healthy people across ages. TCRdb re-called the 5' RACE reads with MiXCR, one entry per CDR3 protein. The sample consists of 850,000 to 1,000,000 distinct CDR3 sequences, around 46% of them appearing once. What was sequenced was blood. These receptors all stem from a young man in good health. Each CDR3 is given with its conserved first and last residue. D genes are given only for firm matches. Clone size, where shown, is once, few, many, or a class for clones that have expanded.

v_call: TRBV6-5
j_call: TRBJ2-1
clone_size: -
d_call: -
cdr3_aa: CASRGGGPNEQFF
cdr3_nt: TGTGCCAGCAGGGGAGGGGGGCCGAATGAGCAGTTCTTC

v_call: TRBV28
j_call: TRBJ2-7
clone_size: few
d_call: -
cdr3_aa: CASSLTRVAYEQYF
cdr3_nt: TGTGCCAGCAGTCTGACCAGAGTAGCCTACGAGCAGTACTTC

v_call: TRBV6-6
j_call: TRBJ1-1
clone_size: -
d_call: -
cdr3_aa: CASSYPAPTFF
cdr3_nt: TGTGCCAGCAGTTACCCAGCGCCGACTTTCTTT

v_call: TRBV4-2
j_call: TRBJ2-1
clone_size: many
d_call: -
cdr3_aa: CASSQDKVASNEQFF
cdr3_nt: TGTGCCAGCAGCCAAGATAAGGTGGCGAGCAATGAGCAGTTCTTC

v_call: TRBV3-1
j_call: TRBJ2-3
clone_size: few
d_call: TRBD2
cdr3_aa: CASSAGLVPDTQYF
cdr3_nt: TGTGCCAGCAGCGCCGGACTAGTCCCAGATACGCAGTATTTT

v_call: TRBV5-6
j_call: TRBJ1-1
clone_size: -
d_call: -
cdr3_aa: CASSSAGTTEAFF
cdr3_nt: TGTGCCAGCAGCTCGGCGGGGACCACTGAAGCTTTCTTT

v_call: TRBV7-9
j_call: TRBJ2-3
clone_size: -
d_call: TRBD2
cdr3_aa: CASSFRAGRTDTQYF
cdr3_nt: TGTGCCAGCAGCTTTCGAGCGGGGAGGACAGATACGCAGTATTTT

v_call: TRBV2
j_call: TRBJ2-1
clone_size: -
d_call: -
cdr3_aa: CASSVLVQRLGARGRNEQFF
cdr3_nt: TGTGCCAGCAGTGTTCTCGTCCAAAGGTTGGGGGCCAGGGGACGCAATGAGCAGTTCTTC

v_call: TRBV4-2
j_call: TRBJ2-7
clone_size: -
d_call: -
cdr3_aa: CASSQDKFWTRGNEQYF
cdr3_nt: TGTGCCAGCAGCCAAGATAAGTTTTGGACACGAGGCAACGAGCAGTACTTC

v_call: TRBV28
j_call: TRBJ2-6
clone_size: -
d_call: TRBD1
cdr3_aa: CASSSDRAVVLTF
cdr3_nt: TGTGCCAGCAGTTCGGACAGGGCGGTCGTCCTGACTTTC

v_call: TRBV6-5
j_call: TRBJ2-2
clone_size: few
d_call: -
cdr3_aa: CASSQTGFSTGELFF
cdr3_nt: TGTGCCAGCAGCCAGACCGGGTTCTCCACCGGGGAGCTGTTTTTT

v_call: TRBV7-2
j_call: TRBJ2-3
clone_size: -
d_call: TRBD2
cdr3_aa: CASSLWSGGPSDTQYF
cdr3_nt: TGTGCCAGCAGCTTATGGTCGGGGGGGCCTTCAGATACGCAGTATTTT

v_call: TRBV4-2
j_call: TRBJ2-7
clone_size: -
d_call: TRBD2
cdr3_aa: CASSPTTSGAYEQYF
cdr3_nt: TGTGCCAGCAGCCCCACCACTAGCGGGGCTTACGAGCAGTACTTC

v_call: TRBV20-1
j_call: TRBJ2-1
clone_size: -
d_call: -
cdr3_aa: CSAFDPGHPYYNEQFF
cdr3_nt: TGCAGTGCTTTTGACCCGGGACACCCGTACTACAATGAGCAGTTCTTC

v_call: TRBV13
j_call: TRBJ2-3
clone_size: few
d_call: -
cdr3_aa: CASSLMGNRGHTDTQYF
cdr3_nt: TGTGCCAGCAGCTTAATGGGGAACCGAGGCCACACAGATACGCAGTATTTT

v_call: TRBV9
j_call: TRBJ2-5
clone_size: -
d_call: TRBD2
cdr3_aa: CASSVVGLAGGSGQETQYF
cdr3_nt: TGTGCCAGCAGCGTAGTTGGACTAGCGGGGGGGTCTGGGCAAGAGACCCAGTACTTC

v_call: TRBV15
j_call: TRBJ2-5
clone_size: -
d_call: -
cdr3_aa: CATSRDSESETQYF
cdr3_nt: TGTGCCACCAGCAGAGATTCGGAATCTGAGACCCAGTACTTC

v_call: TRBV20-1
j_call: TRBJ2-7
clone_size: many
d_call: -
cdr3_aa: CSAFSTEAYEQYF
cdr3_nt: TGCAGTGCTTTCTCGACGGAGGCCTACGAGCAGTACTTC

v_call: TRBV20-1
j_call: TRBJ2-5
clone_size: -
d_call: TRBD2
cdr3_aa: CSAGDPLAGDGGETQYF
cdr3_nt: TGCAGTGCTGGAGATCCCCTAGCGGGGGACGGGGGAGAGACCCAGTACTTC

v_call: TRBV10-3
j_call: TRBJ2-6
clone_size: -
d_call: TRBD1
cdr3_aa: CAISATTGGSGANVLTF
cdr3_nt: TGTGCCATCAGTGCAACGACAGGGGGCTCTGGGGCCAACGTCCTGACTTTC

v_call: TRBV7-2
j_call: TRBJ2-4
clone_size: -
d_call: -
cdr3_aa: CASSLRGTGNIQYF
cdr3_nt: TGTGCCAGCAGCTTAAGAGGGACGGGAAACATTCAGTACTTC

v_call: TRBV5-1
j_call: TRBJ2-1
clone_size: -
d_call: TRBD2
cdr3_aa: CASSSGLAGGQMWYNEQFF
cdr3_nt: TGCGCCAGCAGCTCCGGACTGGCGGGGGGGCAGATGTGGTACAATGAGCAGTTCTTC

v_call: TRBV20-1
j_call: TRBJ2-7
clone_size: few
d_call: TRBD1
cdr3_aa: CSTPDRGLGYEQYF
cdr3_nt: TGCAGTACCCCGGACAGGGGATTAGGATACGAGCAGTACTTC

v_call: TRBV2
j_call: TRBJ1-2
clone_size: -
d_call: -
cdr3_aa: CASSEGGLGGYTF
cdr3_nt: TGTGCCAGCAGTGAAGGAGGGTTGGGGGGCTACACCTTC

v_call: TRBV7-2
j_call: TRBJ2-1
clone_size: -
d_call: TRBD2
cdr3_aa: CASSLQPSGGAGEQFF
cdr3_nt: TGTGCCAGCAGCTTACAGCCTAGCGGGGGGGCCGGTGAGCAGTTCTTC

v_call: TRBV6-1
j_call: TRBJ1-5
clone_size: once
d_call: -
cdr3_aa: CASSESQTYSNQPQHF
cdr3_nt: TGTGCCAGCAGTGAATCCCAGACTTATAGCAATCAGCCCCAGCATTTT

v_call: TRBV7-2
j_call: TRBJ2-1
clone_size: -
d_call: -
cdr3_aa: CASSPPGNPEQFF
cdr3_nt: TGTGCCAGCAGCCCGCCGGGTAATCCTGAGCAGTTCTTC

v_call: TRBV4-2
j_call: TRBJ1-6
clone_size: few
d_call: -
cdr3_aa: CASSQSLRARGVYNSPLHF
cdr3_nt: TGTGCCAGCAGCCAATCCTTGCGTGCCCGGGGGGTTTATAATTCACCCCTCCACTTT

v_call: TRBV20-1
j_call: TRBJ1-2
clone_size: few
d_call: -
cdr3_aa: CSARAGTSANYGYTF
cdr3_nt: TGCAGTGCTAGAGCGGGTACTTCAGCTAACTATGGCTACACCTTC

v_call: TRBV4-2
j_call: TRBJ1-2
clone_size: -
d_call: TRBD1
cdr3_aa: CTSSQEGEAGTVGGYTF
cdr3_nt: TGTACCAGCAGCCAAGAAGGGGAGGCCGGGACAGTGGGTGGCTACACCTTC

v_call: TRBV20-1
j_call: TRBJ1-1
clone_size: -
d_call: -
cdr3_aa: CSAAQGGTEAFF
cdr3_nt: TGCAGTGCCGCACAGGGAGGGACTGAAGCTTTCTTT

v_call: TRBV29-1
j_call: TRBJ2-3
clone_size: -
d_call: TRBD1
cdr3_aa: CSAPPGQNTDTQYF
cdr3_nt: TGCAGCGCTCCTCCGGGACAGAACACAGATACGCAGTATTTT

v_call: TRBV28
j_call: TRBJ1-2
clone_size: -
d_call: TRBD1
cdr3_aa: CASSPKPTLGTGFGYTF
cdr3_nt: TGTGCCAGCAGTCCCAAACCAACTCTCGGGACAGGGTTTGGCTACACCTTC

v_call: TRBV4-1
j_call: TRBJ1-5
clone_size: -
d_call: -
cdr3_aa: CASSPEEGVQQPQHF
cdr3_nt: TGCGCCAGCAGCCCGGAGGAAGGGGTGCAGCAGCCCCAGCATTTT

v_call: TRBV12-3/TRBV12-4
j_call: TRBJ1-1
clone_size: -
d_call: -
cdr3_aa: CASSPRKGNTEAFF
cdr3_nt: TGTGCCAGCAGTCCTAGGAAGGGGAACACTGAAGCTTTCTTT

v_call: TRBV20-1
j_call: TRBJ2-3
clone_size: -
d_call: -
cdr3_aa: CSARAIRGKVATDTQYF
cdr3_nt: TGCAGTGCTAGGGCCATTAGGGGGAAAGTGGCGACAGATACGCAGTATTTT

v_call: TRBV4-1
j_call: TRBJ2-1
clone_size: -
d_call: -
cdr3_aa: CASSQDGAGYNEQFF
cdr3_nt: TGCGCCAGCAGCCAAGATGGGGCCGGATACAATGAGCAGTTCTTC

v_call: TRBV4-1
j_call: TRBJ2-7
clone_size: few
d_call: -
cdr3_aa: CASSQVPGTYEQYF
cdr3_nt: TGCGCCAGCAGCCAAGTTCCAGGTACCTACGAGCAGTACTTC

v_call: TRBV11-2
j_call: TRBJ2-3
clone_size: few
d_call: -
cdr3_aa: CASSLDLGFSTDTQYF
cdr3_nt: TGTGCCAGCAGCTTAGATTTAGGTTTTTCAACAGATACGCAGTATTTT

v_call: TRBV29-1
j_call: TRBJ1-2
clone_size: -
d_call: -
cdr3_aa: CSVEKAVDGYTF
cdr3_nt: TGCAGCGTTGAAAAGGCAGTTGATGGCTACACCTTC

v_call: TRBV12-3/TRBV12-4
j_call: TRBJ1-2
clone_size: few
d_call: -
cdr3_aa: CASSLADTSYTF
cdr3_nt: TGTGCCAGCAGTTTAGCGGACACCAGCTACACCTTC

v_call: TRBV12-3/TRBV12-4
j_call: TRBJ2-2
clone_size: -
d_call: -
cdr3_aa: CASSLRQGDGGELFF
cdr3_nt: TGTGCCAGCAGTTTACGGCAGGGCGACGGCGGGGAGCTGTTTTTT

v_call: TRBV6-5
j_call: TRBJ1-5
clone_size: -
d_call: TRBD1
cdr3_aa: CATQGDRGQPQHF
cdr3_nt: TGTGCCACCCAGGGGGACAGGGGACAGCCCCAGCATTTT

v_call: TRBV29-1
j_call: TRBJ2-3
clone_size: -
d_call: -
cdr3_aa: CSGSGGVFDTQYF
cdr3_nt: TGCAGCGGTTCAGGGGGGGTCTTTGATACGCAGTATTTT

v_call: TRBV7-2
j_call: TRBJ1-2
clone_size: -
d_call: -
cdr3_aa: CASSLVSVPYYGYTF
cdr3_nt: TGTGCCAGCAGCTTAGTATCTGTACCTTACTATGGCTACACCTTC

v_call: TRBV3-1
j_call: TRBJ2-7
clone_size: -
d_call: -
cdr3_aa: CASSRMGPTDGEQYF
cdr3_nt: TGTGCCAGCAGCCGCATGGGCCCAACGGATGGCGAGCAGTACTTC

v_call: TRBV7-2
j_call: TRBJ1-2
clone_size: -
d_call: -
cdr3_aa: CASSLLLTDGYTF
cdr3_nt: TGTGCCAGCAGCTTACTTCTAACGGATGGCTACACCTTC

v_call: TRBV6-1
j_call: TRBJ2-7
clone_size: -
d_call: -
cdr3_aa: CASARGGVEQYF
cdr3_nt: TGTGCCAGCGCTAGAGGAGGGGTCGAGCAGTACTTC

v_call: TRBV12-3/TRBV12-4
j_call: TRBJ2-3
clone_size: -
d_call: -
cdr3_aa: CASSLGGGRVDTQYF
cdr3_nt: TGTGCCAGCAGTTTAGGAGGGGGGCGGGTAGATACGCAGTATTTT

v_call: TRBV28
j_call: TRBJ2-7
clone_size: -
d_call: TRBD1
cdr3_aa: CASSLPTGTGFGREQYF
cdr3_nt: TGTGCCAGCAGTTTACCAACCGGGACAGGGTTTGGTCGGGAGCAGTACTTC

v_call: TRBV6-6
j_call: TRBJ2-7
clone_size: few
d_call: TRBD2
cdr3_aa: CASSYGGGVYEQYF
cdr3_nt: TGTGCCAGCAGTTATGGCGGGGGGGTCTACGAGCAGTACTTC

v_call: TRBV28
j_call: TRBJ2-1
clone_size: -
d_call: -
cdr3_aa: CASSKPRGTRNEQFF
cdr3_nt: TGTGCCAGCAGTAAACCTCGGGGTACCCGAAATGAGCAGTTCTTC

v_call: TRBV10-3
j_call: TRBJ2-7
clone_size: few
d_call: TRBD1
cdr3_aa: CAGSSGTVSYEQYF
cdr3_nt: TGTGCCGGGTCCTCCGGGACAGTCTCCTACGAGCAGTACTTC

v_call: TRBV21-1
j_call: TRBJ1-2
clone_size: -
d_call: -
cdr3_aa: CASSKDRGDYGYTF
cdr3_nt: TGTGCCAGCAGCAAAGATAGGGGGGACTATGGCTACACCTTC

v_call: TRBV9
j_call: TRBJ2-3
clone_size: -
d_call: TRBD1
cdr3_aa: CASSLTGRSTDTQYF
cdr3_nt: TGTGCCAGCAGCTTGACAGGGAGAAGCACAGATACGCAGTATTTT

v_call: TRBV28
j_call: TRBJ1-1
clone_size: -
d_call: -
cdr3_aa: CASSSRGGRTEAFF
cdr3_nt: TGTGCCAGCAGTTCTCGAGGGGGGAGAACTGAAGCTTTCTTT

v_call: TRBV12-3/TRBV12-4
j_call: TRBJ1-4
clone_size: -
d_call: -
cdr3_aa: CASGPGMGNEKLFF
cdr3_nt: TGTGCCAGCGGACCAGGGATGGGTAATGAAAAACTGTTTTTT

v_call: TRBV2
j_call: TRBJ2-7
clone_size: -
d_call: -
cdr3_aa: CASSERRQGKEQYF
cdr3_nt: TGTGCCAGCAGTGAACGGCGGCAGGGCAAGGAGCAGTACTTC

v_call: TRBV7-2
j_call: TRBJ1-2
clone_size: -
d_call: -
cdr3_aa: CASSLEGGINYGYTF
cdr3_nt: TGTGCCAGCAGCTTAGAGGGAGGGATTAACTATGGCTACACCTTC

v_call: TRBV21-1
j_call: TRBJ1-5
clone_size: -
d_call: -
cdr3_aa: CASSAPGWSNQPQHF
cdr3_nt: TGTGCCAGCAGCGCCCCCGGTTGGAGCAATCAGCCCCAGCATTTT